The 25 T cell receptor beta chains reported below all come from one sample, sequenced in a study of cytomegalovirus exposure and HLA in healthy donors. Produced via immunoSEQ multiplex PCR; TCRdb's table is partial and in-frame only. The sample yields 97,000 or so clones, around 90% seen once. Sequences were obtained from PBMCs. The receptor set was obtained from a woman aged 25 to 39 in good health and CMV-seronegative.

The J gene is TRBJ2-3, the V gene TRBV27, with 13 bases identical to TRBD2. From germline, CDR1 is MNHEY and CDR2 SMNVEV (reference sequence). This CDR3 has 14 residues. V lost 10 bases, J lost 6 bases, and 7 bases stayed unmatched. CDR3 coding DNA: TGTGCCACTTCCGGACTAGCGGGGGCCGATACGCAGTATTTT. Its protein is CATSGLAGADTQYF.

The chain combines TRBV2 with TRBJ2-2; the D is unclear. Germline V gene data show CDR1 as SNHLY and CDR2 as FYNNEI. This CDR3 has 12 amino acids. V was cut by 8 bases and J by 6 bases, with 10 bases left in between. The CDR3 DNA is TGTGCCAGCGAGTTTGTGCCCGGGGAGCTGTTTTTT. It is translated as CASEFVPGELFF.

CDR3 nucleotides: TGCAGCGTAGCTACAGGGGGTGGGGAGCAGTACTTC. It codes for CSVATGGGEQYF. The J gene is TRBJ2-7, the V gene TRBV29-1; 8 bases agree with TRBD1. V gave up 6 bases and J gave up 7 bases; unmatched junction bases: 8. This CDR3 has 12 amino acids. Germline CDR1 and CDR2: SQVTM and ANQGSEA.

This chain connects TRBV25-1 to TRBJ2-7, with D possibly being TRBD1 (6 bases). Trimming shortened V by 6 bases and J by 0 bases, and 12 bases separated the two germline ends. From germline, CDR1 is MGHDK and CDR2 SYGVNS. The CDR3 contains 14 residues. The CDR3 region is CASSGWDNSYEQYF. Written as DNA, the CDR3 is TGTGCCAGCAGCGGGTGGGACAACTCCTACGAGCAGTACTTC.

This clone showed up just a few times. V usage is TRBV7-3 and J usage is TRBJ2-7; weak D call: TRBD1 (6 bases). Germline V gene lookup returns CDR1 SGHTA and CDR2 FQGTGA. The CDR3 is 13 residues long. Deletions cut 4 bases from V and 6 bases from J, with 13 bases between. Here the CDR3 DNA reads TGTGCCAGCAGCTCCAGACAGGCAGGCGAGCAGTACTTC. Amino acid sequence: CASSSRQAGEQYF.

The V call is TRBV2, the J call TRBJ1-2; TRBD1 is a possible D gene (6 bases). V lost 7 bases and J 8 bases, leaving 20 bases between the germline ends. There are 14 residues in the CDR3. CDR1 is SNHLY and CDR2 is FYNNEI in the germline V gene. The CDR3 DNA is TGTGCCAGCATCGCGGACAGTCGTATTTCAGGCTACACCTTC. Translation: CASIADSRISGYTF.

This chain uses TRBV6-6 with TRBJ2-7; 8 bases line up with TRBD2. The CDR3 is made up of 14 amino acids. Germline V CDR1 and CDR2: MNHNY, SVGAGI (reference sequence). V dropped 8 bases and J dropped 3; count of bases not matched to a gene: 9. CDR3 in amino acids: CASGAGGPNYEQYF. For the CDR3, the DNA is TGTGCCAGCGGGGCGGGAGGCCCGAACTACGAGCAGTACTTC.

The chain has TRBV9 and TRBJ2-1; possible D gene TRBD2, 6 bases. V lost 0 bases and J lost 6, with 10 bases in between. CDR1 SGDLS and CDR2 YYNGEE come from the germline V gene. This CDR3 spans 14 amino acids. This CDR3 is CASSVGGLGNEQFF. CDR3 in DNA: TGTGCCAGCAGCGTAGGGGGACTGGGCAATGAGCAGTTCTTC.

This clone occurred many times. The chain recombines TRBV14 with TRBJ1-3; D remains ambiguous. CDR3 length: 14 amino acids. The germline V gene encodes CDR1 SGHDN and CDR2 FVKESK. V was clipped by 0 bases and J by 8 bases, with 11 bases between them. In DNA form, the CDR3 reads TGTGCCAGCAGCCAAGATGACATTCAGCACACCATATATTTT. It encodes CASSQDDIQHTIYF.

This clone has just one count. CDR3 amino acids: CASSFRLAGLQETQYF. The DNA of the CDR3 is TGTGCCAGCAGCTTCCGGCTAGCGGGGTTACAAGAGACCCAGTACTTC. The gene calls are TRBV13 and TRBJ2-5; 9 bases map to TRBD2. The germline V gene encodes CDR1 PRHDT and CDR2 FYEKMQ (reference sequence). The CDR3 spans 16 residues. V trimming: 3 bases; J trimming: 2 bases; junction bases outside the gene matches: 7. Complete variable domain (other parts from reference TRBV13 and TRBJ2-5): AAGVIQSPRHLIKEKRETATLKCYPIPRHDTVYWYQQGPGQDPQFLISFYEKMQSDKGSIPDRFSAQQFSDYHSELNMSSLELGDSALYFCASSFRLAGLQETQYFGPGTRLLVL.

V and J are TRBV6-5 and TRBJ2-1; TRBD1 is a possible D gene (5 bases). The germline CDR1 and CDR2 sequences are MNHEY and SVGAGI. The germline V and J ends were trimmed by 8 bases and 8 bases, with 13 bases remaining between them. This CDR3 has 12 amino acids. As DNA, the CDR3 is TGTGCCAGCGGGGCTTCGGGCTATGAGCAGTTCTTC. This translates into CASGASGYEQFF.

Concerning this clone itself: Within the sample, other DNA sequences also encode this same CDR3. The CDR3 sequence is CASRDSRYQETQYF. In DNA, the CDR3 is TGTGCCAGTCGGGACAGCCGGTACCAAGAGACCCAGTACTTC. The genes are TRBV2 and TRBJ2-5; 7 bases line up with TRBD1. CDR1 and CDR2 from the germline V gene are SNHLY and FYNNEI. This CDR3 spans 14 amino acids. V was pared by 9 bases and J by 0 bases, with 7 bases of the junction left unmatched. Full variable domain (rest looked up from reference TRBV2 and TRBJ2-5): EPEVTQTPSHQVTQMGQEVILRCVPISNHLYFYWYRQILGQKVEFLVSFYNNEISEKSEIFDDQFSVERPDGSNFTLKIRSTKLEDSAMYFCASRDSRYQETQYFGPGTRLLVL.

The chain links TRBV5-1 to TRBJ2-1; 12 nucleotides line up with TRBD2. V was pared by 3 bases and J by 9 bases, with 10 bases of the junction left unmatched. The CDR3 is made up of 16 amino acids. Germline V CDR1 and CDR2: SGHRS, YFSETQ. The CDR3 spells CASSSATSGGNVEQFF. CDR3 nucleotide sequence: TGCGCCAGCAGCTCGGCAACTAGCGGGGGGAATGTTGAGCAGTTCTTC. Together with reference TRBV5-1 and TRBJ2-1, the CDR3 gives the full variable domain: KAGVTQTPRYLIKTRGQQVTLSCSPISGHRSVSWYQQTPGQGLQFLFEYFSETQRNKGNFPGRFSGRQFSNSRSEMNVSTLELGDSALYLCASSSATSGGNVEQFFGPGTRLTVL.

The chain is built from TRBV7-9 and TRBJ2-6; D ambiguous. With 5 bases removed from V and 3 bases from J, the gap between germline ends came to 8 bases. This CDR3 comprises 14 residues. Germline-derived CDR1 and CDR2 are SEHNR and FQNEAQ (reference sequence). CDR3 amino acids: CASSIFRGANVLTF. CDR3 sequence (DNA): TGTGCCAGCAGCATCTTTCGTGGGGCCAACGTCCTGACTTTC.

This clone was seen once. The V and J genes are TRBV11-2 and TRBJ2-1; TRBD2 aligns across 9 bases. Germline values: CDR1 SGHAT, CDR2 FQNNGV. This CDR3 has 16 amino acids. V was pared by 6 bases and J by 7 bases, with 13 bases of the junction left unmatched. The CDR3 region is CASRRPGREGLNEQFF. The CDR3 DNA reads TGTGCCAGCAGGCGACCGGGGCGGGAGGGCCTTAATGAGCAGTTCTTC.

Only a few counts were recorded for this clone. The V and J genes are TRBV2 and TRBJ1-2; 9 bases line up with TRBD1. Germline loops: CDR1 SNHLY, CDR2 FYNNEI. CDR3 length equals 15 residues. The V segment lost 4 bases and the J segment 2 bases; nucleotides outside the gene matches: 5. In nucleotides, the CDR3 is TGTGCCAGCAGTGTCGGGACAGGGCGGAACTATGGCTACACCTTC. Amino acids: CASSVGTGRNYGYTF.

In its sample, this clone was seen many times. The chain links TRBV6-1 to TRBJ2-7; TRBD2 matches at 7 bases. J was trimmed by 2 bases and V by 4 bases; bases with no gene match: 2. Germline V gene lookup returns CDR1 MNHNS and CDR2 SASEGT. The CDR3 has 13 residues. Here the CDR3 reads CASSASGTYEQYF. The CDR3 region has the DNA TGTGCCAGCAGTGCTAGCGGAACCTACGAGCAGTACTTC.

The chain links TRBV9 to TRBJ1-1; D may be TRBD1 (6 bases). Trimming left V 0 bases short and J 5 bases short, with 14 bases between. From germline, CDR1 is SGDLS and CDR2 YYNGEE. The CDR3 has 15 residues. As DNA, the CDR3 is TGTGCCAGCAGCGTAGCTACAGGGAAGGAGACTGAAGCTTTCTTT. This sequence encodes CASSVATGKETEAFF.

The chain employs TRBV4-2 and TRBJ1-2; D not certain. V was cut by 0 bases and J by 3 bases, with 11 bases left in between. The germline V gene encodes CDR1 LGHNA and CDR2 YNFKEQ. The CDR3 has 15 amino acids. The CDR3 loop is CASSQEVTNDYGYTF. The CDR3 DNA is TGTGCCAGCAGCCAAGAGGTGACTAACGACTATGGCTACACCTTC.

This sequence joins TRBV29-1 and TRBJ1-1; 8 bases line up with TRBD1. The junction had 13 bases not matched to a gene; V was cut back by 8 bases and J by 2 bases. This CDR3 is built from 15 residues. The germline V gene encodes CDR1 SQVTM and CDR2 ANQGSEA. CDR3: CSHTLIQGGNTEAFF. The CDR3 DNA is TGCAGCCATACGCTTATACAGGGGGGTAACACTGAAGCTTTCTTT.

This clone came up once. This sequence joins TRBV27 and TRBJ2-5; 10 bases match TRBD2. CDR1 is MNHEY and CDR2 is SMNVEV in the germline V gene (reference sequence). This CDR3 spans 13 amino acids. The V gene end was trimmed by 7 bases and the J gene end by 4 bases; junction bases not matched to a gene: 3. The CDR3 protein is CASMGLARETQYF. In DNA, the CDR3 is TGTGCCAGCATGGGACTAGCGAGAGAGACCCAGTACTTC.

The J gene is TRBJ2-1, the V gene TRBV5-8; D is unclear. Trimming stripped 3 bases from V and 4 bases from J, with 23 bases between. The CDR3 covers 18 residues. The germline V gene has CDR1 SGHTS and CDR2 YDEGEE. The DNA for the CDR3 is TGTGCCAGCAGCTCCCCGACTCCACCACTAACCCTTTACAATGAGCAGTTCTTC. Residues: CASSSPTPPLTLYNEQFF.

This rearrangement joins TRBV9 to TRBJ2-2, with D unresolved. Germline assignment: CDR1 SGDLS and CDR2 YYNGEE. Trimming cost V 0 bases and J 0 bases, with 6 bases left between them. This CDR3 comprises 15 residues. The CDR3 sequence is CASSVANSNTGELFF. The CDR3 coding sequence is TGTGCCAGCAGCGTAGCGAACTCGAACACCGGGGAGCTGTTTTTT.

V and J are TRBV5-5 and TRBJ2-1, with D possibly being TRBD1 (7 bases). Germline CDR1 is SGHKS and CDR2 is YYEKEE (reference sequence). V was clipped by 5 bases and J by 4 bases, with 19 bases between them. This CDR3 has 16 amino acids. The CDR3 is CASRAEGADIYNEQFF. CDR3 coding DNA: TGTGCCAGCAGGGCGGAGGGGGCGGACATTTACAATGAGCAGTTCTTC.

The J gene is TRBJ2-7, the V gene TRBV28; 7 bases map to TRBD2. Trimming at V came to 4 bases and at J to 9 bases, leaving 9 bases not matched to a gene. Germline V CDR1 and CDR2: MDHEN, SYDVKM. The CDR3 totals 13 residues. Here the CDR3 reads CASSWGGYAGQYF. CDR3 in DNA: TGTGCCAGCAGTTGGGGGGGTTATGCTGGGCAGTACTTC.